This TCR beta chain stems from a study of shared clonotypes between healthy human individuals. Libraries were prepared by immunoSEQ multiplex PCR; TCRdb keeps only in-frame clonotypes and omits some of them. The table records approximately 1,500,000 clones, around 97% of them present only once. CDR3 length equals 14 residues. Germline CDR1 reads LNHDA; CDR2 reads SQIVND (reference sequence). Trimming removed 2 bases from V and 5 bases from J; junction bases left unmatched: 5. Overall study results and limits: The study found roughly 5% of naive CD4 clonotypes shared across a few donors.

Points on this clone: Its antigen is unknown.

This sequence was found in a man aged 30-40 years in good health. The sequenced sample consisted of naive CD4+ T cells sorted from blood. Stated subset: CD45RA+ positively selected. This sequence joins TRBV19 and TRBJ1-1; 7 bases line up with TRBD1. The CDR3 loop reads CASSIRRGTTEAFF. CDR3 coding DNA: TGTGCCAGTAGTATACGCAGGGGGACGACTGAAGCTTTCTTT.